The clone carrying this T cell receptor beta chain was counted once. The target antigen is unknown. The sample originates from a study of cytotoxic CD8 clonotypes in ibrutinib-treated CLL. CDR1 and CDR2 (germline): WSHSY, SAAADI. V shed 7 bases and J 4 bases; nucleotides not matched to a gene: 5. The CDR3 runs to 14 residues. General study points: The study found public clonotypes uncommon, contracting or stable on treatment. Baseline levels were approached again at progression, after clonality had risen at ibrutinib response.

TCRdb keeps only in-frame clones here, not all; method: immunoSEQ multiplex PCR. This table has approximately 29,000 clones, roughly 62% appearing once. The chain is built from TRBV10-2 and TRBJ2-1, with 9 positions matching TRBD2. The sequence derives from a human donor with chronic lymphocytic leukemia. The sequenced sample was PBMCs, obtained before ibrutinib treatment. The CDR3, as DNA: TGCGCCAGCACTCAAGCGGGAGGATACAATGAGCAGTTCTTC. Translating gives CASTQAGGYNEQFF.